The 32 T cell receptor beta chains in this list originate from one sample, sequenced in a study of blood T cell repertoires in COVID-19. Sequencing used immunoSEQ multiplex PCR; TCRdb keeps in-frame clones, though not all of them. The sample includes around 310,000 clones, around 87% of them seen just once. Sequencing was carried out using peripheral blood. The receptors derive from a woman aged 45 to 65 with active or convalescent COVID-19.

V is TRBV29-1 and J is TRBJ1-1, with D hard to call. The CDR3 runs 13 residues. The germline V gene encodes CDR1 SQVTM and CDR2 ANQGSEA. V was clipped by 3 bases and J by 4 bases, with 12 bases between them. DNA for the CDR3: TGCAGCGTTGAGGCCACTCAGGCCACTGAAGCTTTCTTT. Amino acids: CSVEATQATEAFF.

The rearrangement links TRBV23-1 to TRBJ1-3; TRBD1 matches 7 bases. TRBV23-1 is noted as an ORF with a role that remains uncertain. The CDR3 runs 14 residues. The junction had 6 bases not matched to a gene; V was cut back by 7 bases and J by 3 bases. The CDR3 DNA sequence: TGCGCCAGCATTCCGACAGGGCATGGAAACACCATATATTTT. This sequence encodes CASIPTGHGNTIYF.

The gene calls are TRBV10-3 and TRBJ2-1, with 7 bases identical to TRBD2. V was clipped by 3 bases and J by 6 bases; unmatched bases: 11. The CDR3 is 16 amino acids. CDR1 is ENHRY, CDR2 SYGVKD, per germline. Written as DNA, the CDR3 is TGTGCCATCAGTGACGGTCATCGGGGGGTCGTCAATGAGCAGTTCTTC. Translation gives CAISDGHRGVVNEQFF.

The rearrangement uses TRBV30 and TRBJ1-4; TRBD1 agrees at 11 bases. Germline V gene data show CDR1 as GTSNPN and CDR2 as SVGIG (reference sequence). The CDR3 has 15 residues. The junction had 6 bases not matched to a gene; V was cut back by 0 bases and J by 9 bases. The CDR3 DNA follows: TGTGCCTGGAGTGTACCGGGACAGGGGGGGAAAAAACTGTTTTTT. Encoded protein: CAWSVPGQGGKKLFF.

The chain joins TRBV30 to TRBJ1-5; tentative D call: TRBD1 (5 bases). Germline CDR1 reads GTSNPN; CDR2 reads SVGIG (reference sequence). The CDR3 length is 15 residues. Deletions cut 0 bases from V and 4 bases from J, with 13 bases between. CDR3 in amino acids: CAWSVRGVQNQPQHF. The CDR3 DNA is TGTGCCTGGAGTGTACGGGGGGTTCAGAATCAGCCCCAGCATTTT.

This clone has only one observation. The V call is TRBV7-2, the J call TRBJ2-5, with a tentative D call TRBD2 (6 bases). Per the germline V gene, CDR1 is SGHTA and CDR2 is FQGNSA. This CDR3 region has 15 residues. V lost 6 bases and J 2 bases, leaving 16 bases between the germline ends. The DNA of the CDR3 is TGTGCCAGCAGTGGCGGGGTCGGGTTACAAGAGACCCAGTACTTC. This sequence encodes CASSGGVGLQETQYF.

This rearrangement joins TRBV4-3 to TRBJ2-2; TRBD1 might be the D (6 bases). This CDR3 region has 14 residues. V dropped 8 bases and J dropped 4 bases, with 14 bases sitting between them. Germline CDR1 LGHNA, CDR2 YSLEER. Here the CDR3 DNA reads TGCGCCAGCCAGGGGCCCTATCCCACCGGGGAGCTGTTTTTT. Translating gives CASQGPYPTGELFF.

The chain carries TRBV30 and TRBJ2-7; TRBD1 matches 7 bases. This CDR3 spans 15 amino acids. CDR1 is GTSNPN and CDR2 is SVGIG in the germline V gene (reference sequence). Unmatched junction bases numbered 10, after V lost 2 bases and J lost 3 bases. CDR3 sequence: CAWSKRSGGVYEQYF. In DNA, the CDR3 is TGTGCCTGGAGTAAGAGGTCAGGGGGAGTCTACGAGCAGTACTTC. Looking up the rest from reference TRBV30 and TRBJ2-7 gives the full variable domain: SQTIHQWPATLVQPVGSPLSLECTVEGTSNPNLYWYRQAAGRGLQLLFYSVGIGQISSEVPQNLSASRPQDRQFILSSKKLLLSDSGFYLCAWSKRSGGVYEQYFGPGTRLTVT.

The rearrangement joins TRBV10-3 to TRBJ1-1; 10 nucleotides agree with TRBD1. CDR1 is ENHRY, CDR2 SYGVKD, per germline. V shed 5 bases, J shed 6 bases, and the junction held 3 bases outside the gene matches. The CDR3 runs to 13 residues. The CDR3 sequence: CAISRQGAAEAFF. Here the CDR3 DNA reads TGTGCCATCAGTCGACAGGGGGCGGCTGAAGCTTTCTTT.

This clone was seen a single time. This rearrangement joins TRBV5-1 to TRBJ2-7; 11 bases match TRBD2. The CDR3 has 16 amino acids. With V trimmed by 7 bases and J by 5 bases, 14 bases remained unmatched. CDR1 and CDR2 (germline): SGHRS, YFSETQ. As DNA, the CDR3 is TGCGCCAGCGCCGAGACTAGCGGGATAGGTCGGAACGAGCAGTACTTC. It is translated as CASAETSGIGRNEQYF.

The rearrangement links TRBV11-2 to TRBJ1-2, with 7 bases fitting TRBD1. V lost 5 bases and J lost 4; bases outside the gene matches: 7. CDR3 length: 14 residues. CDR1 is SGHAT, CDR2 FQNNGV, per germline. This chain's CDR3 is CASSSYRGGYGYTF. DNA for the CDR3: TGTGCCAGCAGCAGCTACAGGGGCGGCTATGGCTACACCTTC.

This clone was recorded only once. The CDR3 protein is CASSWSGNSEQYF. In DNA, the CDR3 is TGCGCCAGCAGCTGGAGCGGGAACTCCGAGCAGTACTTC. The chain has TRBV5-1 and TRBJ2-7; TRBD2 matches at 7 bases. Losses at the gene ends were 3 bases for V and 6 bases for J; bases not matched to a gene: 6. The CDR3 extends over 13 amino acids. Germline V gene sequence: CDR1 SGHRS, CDR2 YFSETQ.

The rearrangement links TRBV7-2 to TRBJ2-7, with TRBD2 as a possible D gene (5 bases). V was shortened by 3 bases and J by 1 base, with 10 bases between the two germline ends. The CDR3 runs to 14 residues. Germline CDR1 reads SGHTA; CDR2 reads FQGNSA. This CDR3 is CASSFEGGSYEQYF. The DNA for the CDR3 is TGTGCCAGCAGCTTCGAGGGCGGATCCTACGAGCAGTACTTC.

The chain recombines TRBV19 with TRBJ2-5, with 8 bases fitting TRBD1. V was pared by 5 bases and J by 4 bases, with 6 bases of the junction left unmatched. This CDR3 is 14 amino acids long. Germline CDR1 reads LNHDA; CDR2 reads SQIVND (reference sequence). The CDR3 sequence: CASSPRTGLETQYF. The CDR3 DNA reads TGTGCCAGTAGTCCGAGGACAGGGTTAGAGACCCAGTACTTC.

Written as DNA, the CDR3 is TGCAGCGTTGGGAGGGAGGCCTATGGCTACACCTTC. Amino acids: CSVGREAYGYTF. The chain uses TRBV29-1 and TRBJ1-2; unclear D gene. CDR3 length: 12 amino acids. Per the germline V gene, CDR1 is SQVTM and CDR2 is ANQGSEA. V was shortened by 4 bases and J by 4 bases, with 10 bases between the two germline ends.

J is TRBJ1-6 and V is TRBV4-1, with D unresolved. CDR1 is MGHRA, CDR2 YSYEKL, per germline. CDR3 length: 19 residues. Deletions cut 0 bases from V and 0 bases from J, with 15 bases between. This CDR3 reads CASSQDALTRSSYNSPLHF. The CDR3 region has the DNA TGCGCCAGCAGCCAAGACGCCCTCACCCGGAGCTCCTATAATTCACCCCTCCACTTT.

The chain couples TRBV4-3 to TRBJ2-7; 8 nucleotides line up with TRBD1. This CDR3 region has 14 residues. V trimming: 1 base; J trimming: 3 bases; junction bases outside the gene matches: 2. Germline lookup yields CDR1 LGHNA and CDR2 YSLEER. The CDR3: CASSQGTGLYEQYF. CDR3 bases: TGCGCCAGCAGCCAAGGGACAGGGCTCTACGAGCAGTACTTC.

This rearrangement joins TRBV27 to TRBJ1-3; possibly TRBD1 for D (5 bases). V lost 6 bases, J lost 2 bases, and 11 bases lay in between. The V gene's germline CDR1 is MNHEY and CDR2 SMNVEV (reference sequence). The CDR3 extends over 14 amino acids. The CDR3 loop is CASSPQGTGNTIYF. CDR3 nucleotide sequence: TGTGCCAGCAGCCCCCAGGGTACTGGAAACACCATATATTTT.

With respect to this clone: The same CDR3 is also encoded by other DNA sequences in this sample. The rearrangement uses TRBV19 and TRBJ1-2, with 7 bases identical to TRBD1. The ends lost 3 bases at V and 4 bases at J; junction bases unmatched: 5. Germline loops: CDR1 LNHDA, CDR2 SQIVND (reference sequence). The CDR3 has 14 residues. The CDR3 spells CASSIRDSIYGYTF. The CDR3 DNA sequence: TGTGCCAGTAGTATCCGGGACAGCATCTATGGCTACACCTTC.

This clone has only one observation. This sequence joins TRBV4-3 and TRBJ2-1, with 10 bases that match TRBD2. V gave up 1 base and J gave up 10 bases; unmatched junction bases: 13. Germline V gene data show CDR1 as LGHNA and CDR2 as YSLEER. This CDR3 is 17 amino acids long. CDR3 protein: CASSQASPSGGAGEQFF. For the CDR3, the DNA is TGCGCCAGCAGCCAAGCATCCCCAAGCGGGGGGGCAGGGGAGCAGTTCTTC.

The rearrangement uses TRBV13 and TRBJ2-3; 9 bases line up with TRBD1. The V and J ends lost 5 bases and 6 bases, in that order; junction bases with no gene match: 12. The germline gives CDR1 PRHDT, CDR2 FYEKMQ (reference sequence). The CDR3 length is 16 residues. CDR3 in amino acids: CASSELRQGDEDTQYF. CDR3 DNA sequence: TGTGCCAGCAGCGAACTACGACAGGGGGATGAGGATACGCAGTATTTT.

The gene calls are TRBV28 and TRBJ2-7; tentatively, D is TRBD2 (6 bases). Trimming cost V 2 bases and J 0 bases, with 8 bases left between them. The CDR3 has 14 residues. The germline gives CDR1 MDHEN, CDR2 SYDVKM. The CDR3 loop reads CASSLAGSSYEQYF. The CDR3 nucleotides are TGTGCCAGCAGTTTAGCGGGGAGCTCCTACGAGCAGTACTTC.

The chain has TRBV6-6 and TRBJ1-1, with D unresolved. The CDR3 covers 11 residues. Germline loops: CDR1 MNHNY, CDR2 SVGAGI (reference sequence). V dropped 7 bases and J dropped 6 bases, with 9 bases sitting between them. The chain's CDR3 is CASTLTPEAFF. The CDR3, as DNA: TGTGCCAGCACCTTGACTCCTGAAGCTTTCTTT.

The count of this clone is one. V usage is TRBV9 and J usage is TRBJ1-5; 9 bases map to TRBD1. Trimming at V came to 1 base and at J to 1 base, leaving 9 bases not matched to a gene. CDR1 SGDLS and CDR2 YYNGEE come from the germline V gene. This CDR3 has 18 residues. The CDR3 loop is CASSVSPGQGRSNQPQHF. CDR3 DNA sequence: TGTGCCAGCAGCGTATCGCCGGGACAGGGAAGAAGCAATCAGCCCCAGCATTTT.

This chain links TRBV19 with TRBJ2-2; 9 nucleotides align to TRBD2. Germline V gene data show CDR1 as LNHDA and CDR2 as SQIVND (reference sequence). The V segment lost 3 bases and the J segment 6 bases; nucleotides outside the gene matches: 8. The CDR3 length is 16 residues. The CDR3 here is CASSIVASGIAGELFF. CDR3 DNA: TGTGCCAGTAGTATCGTGGCTAGCGGGATCGCCGGGGAGCTGTTTTTT.

The chain has TRBV7-8 and TRBJ1-4; D remains ambiguous. The CDR3 has 15 residues. Germline CDR1 is SGHVS and CDR2 is FQNEAQ. V lost 4 bases and J 8 bases, leaving 17 bases between the germline ends. The CDR3: CASSSSGQNPEKLFF. In DNA form, the CDR3 reads TGTGCCAGCAGCTCTAGCGGGCAGAACCCAGAAAAACTGTTTTTT.

This chain connects TRBV4-2 to TRBJ2-2; D may be TRBD2 (5 bases). The V end lost 1 base, the J end lost 4 bases, and 16 bases lay between the germline ends. This CDR3 has 17 amino acids. Per germline, CDR1 LGHNA and CDR2 YNFKEQ. The CDR3 loop reads CASSQARLFKITGELFF. CDR3 bases: TGTGCCAGCAGCCAAGCCCGACTATTCAAAATCACCGGGGAGCTGTTTTTT.

The J gene is TRBJ2-7, the V gene TRBV2, with a possible D match to TRBD1 (6 bases). This CDR3 contains 14 residues. Germline CDR1 and CDR2: SNHLY and FYNNEI. V was trimmed by 6 bases and J by 6 bases, leaving 18 bases between them. In DNA form, the CDR3 reads TGTGCCAGCAGAGATCGGGCCTTAGGGGGCGAGCAGTACTTC. This sequence encodes CASRDRALGGEQYF.

This rearrangement joins TRBV5-1 to TRBJ2-2, with D perhaps TRBD1 (5 bases). There are 18 residues in the CDR3. V lost 4 bases to trimming and J lost 4 bases, with 23 bases between them. From germline, CDR1 is SGHRS and CDR2 YFSETQ. CDR3 coding DNA: TGCGCCAGCAGCCCCAGTATTACTCCAGGGCTCGGCACCGGGGAGCTGTTTTTT. This codes for CASSPSITPGLGTGELFF.

This clone has just a few counts. This sequence joins TRBV19 and TRBJ1-2, with D maybe TRBD1 (6 bases). The germline V gene has CDR1 LNHDA and CDR2 SQIVND (reference sequence). The CDR3 is made up of 14 amino acids. V shed 9 bases and J shed 4 bases, with 18 bases lying between them. CDR3 DNA: TGTGCCAGCCAGGGGCAGGGTCAAGGCTATGGCTACACCTTC. This gives the protein CASQGQGQGYGYTF.

V is TRBV11-2 and J is TRBJ2-1, with D unresolved. CDR1 and CDR2 (germline): SGHAT, FQNNGV. The V end lost 5 bases, the J end lost 0 bases, and 11 bases lay between the germline ends. CDR3 length equals 15 residues. The CDR3 region is CASSPIRGSYNEQFF. CDR3 DNA sequence: TGTGCCAGCAGCCCCATAAGAGGCTCCTACAATGAGCAGTTCTTC.

The V gene is TRBV2, the J gene TRBJ1-2, with D possibly being TRBD1 (5 bases). CDR3 size: 14 residues. V lost 7 bases and J 4 bases, leaving 16 bases between the germline ends. The germline gives CDR1 SNHLY, CDR2 FYNNEI. CDR3 DNA sequence: TGTGCCAGCACCAAGGGGCAGGGCTTCTATGGCTACACCTTC. Its translation is CASTKGQGFYGYTF.